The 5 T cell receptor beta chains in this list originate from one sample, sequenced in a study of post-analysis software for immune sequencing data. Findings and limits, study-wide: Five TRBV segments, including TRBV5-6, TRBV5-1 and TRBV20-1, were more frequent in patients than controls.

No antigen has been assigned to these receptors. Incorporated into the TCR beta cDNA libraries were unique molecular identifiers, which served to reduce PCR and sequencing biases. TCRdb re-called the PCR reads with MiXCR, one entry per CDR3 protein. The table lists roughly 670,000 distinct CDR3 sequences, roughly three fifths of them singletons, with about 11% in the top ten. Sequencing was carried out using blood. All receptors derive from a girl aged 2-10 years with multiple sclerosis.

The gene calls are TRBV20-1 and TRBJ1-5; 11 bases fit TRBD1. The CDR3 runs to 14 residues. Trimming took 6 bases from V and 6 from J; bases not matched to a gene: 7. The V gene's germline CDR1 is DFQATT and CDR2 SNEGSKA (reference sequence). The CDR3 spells CSAGRTGGFQPQHF. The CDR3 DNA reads TGCAGTGCGGGGCGGACAGGGGGCTTTCAGCCCCAGCATTTT.

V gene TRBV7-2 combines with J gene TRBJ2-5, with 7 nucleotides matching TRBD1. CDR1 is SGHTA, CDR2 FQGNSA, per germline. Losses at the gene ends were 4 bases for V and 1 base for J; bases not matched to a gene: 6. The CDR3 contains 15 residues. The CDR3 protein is CASSSRTGPQETQYF. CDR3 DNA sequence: TGTGCCAGCAGCTCCCGGACAGGTCCCCAAGAGACCCAGTACTTC.

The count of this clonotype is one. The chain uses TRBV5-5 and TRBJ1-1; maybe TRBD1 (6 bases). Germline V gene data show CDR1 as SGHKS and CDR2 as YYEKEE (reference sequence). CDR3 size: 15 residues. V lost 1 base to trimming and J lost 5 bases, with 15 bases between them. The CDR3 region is CASSLYLQGGTEAFF. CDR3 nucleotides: TGTGCCAGCAGCTTGTATTTACAGGGAGGGACTGAAGCTTTCTTT.

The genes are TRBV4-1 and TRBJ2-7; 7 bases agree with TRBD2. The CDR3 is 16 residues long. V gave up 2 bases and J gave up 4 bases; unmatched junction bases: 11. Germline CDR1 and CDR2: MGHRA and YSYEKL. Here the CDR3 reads CASSQLAGTGGYEQYF. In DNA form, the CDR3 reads TGCGCCAGCAGCCAACTGGCCGGGACGGGGGGATACGAGCAGTACTTC.

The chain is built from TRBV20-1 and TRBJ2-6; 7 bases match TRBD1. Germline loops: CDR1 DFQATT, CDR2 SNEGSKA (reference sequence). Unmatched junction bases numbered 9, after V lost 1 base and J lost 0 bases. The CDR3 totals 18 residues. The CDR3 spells CSARVRRTGPSGANVLTF. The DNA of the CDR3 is TGCAGTGCTAGAGTTCGTAGGACAGGACCCTCTGGGGCCAACGTCCTGACTTTC.